This T cell receptor (beta chain) comes out of a study of blood T cell repertoires in COVID-19. The CDR3 runs to 21 residues. Unmatched junction bases numbered 21, after V lost 0 bases and J lost 5 bases. The germline V gene encodes CDR1 MNHEY and CDR2 SVGEGT. In the original processing: Estimates of nucleated cell counts were drawn from the amplification of reference gene primers. Produced via immunoSEQ multiplex PCR; TCRdb's table is partial and in-frame only. For V, J and clone size, that table is used; D and trimming come from the DNA. In the table there are a few hundred thousand clones, less than 85% of which are singletons.

The V call is TRBV6-2 or TRBV6-3, the J call TRBJ2-3; 9 positions agree with TRBD2. The sequencing input was peripheral blood. This clonotype originated in a woman younger than 30 with acute or convalescent COVID-19. CDR3 sequence: CASSYSTLGLASSFYKDTQYF. CDR3 bases: TGTGCCAGCAGTTACTCGACCCTAGGACTAGCGAGCAGCTTTTACAAAGATACGCAGTATTTT.